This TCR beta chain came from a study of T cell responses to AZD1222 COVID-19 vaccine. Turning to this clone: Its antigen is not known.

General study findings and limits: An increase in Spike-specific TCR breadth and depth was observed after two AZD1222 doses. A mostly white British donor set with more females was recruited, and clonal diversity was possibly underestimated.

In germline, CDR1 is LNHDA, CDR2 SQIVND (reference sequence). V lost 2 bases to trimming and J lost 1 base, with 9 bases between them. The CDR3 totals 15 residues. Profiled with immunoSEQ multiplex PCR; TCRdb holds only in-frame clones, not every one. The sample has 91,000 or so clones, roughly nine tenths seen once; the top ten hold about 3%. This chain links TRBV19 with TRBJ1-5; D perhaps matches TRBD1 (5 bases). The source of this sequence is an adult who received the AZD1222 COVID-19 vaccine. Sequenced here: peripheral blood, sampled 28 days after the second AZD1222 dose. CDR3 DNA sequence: TGTGCCAGTAGTATACGACAGAACAGCAATCAGCCCCAGCATTTT. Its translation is CASSIRQNSNQPQHF.